This is a list of T cell receptor beta chains from one sample in a study of T cell responses to AZD1222 COVID-19 vaccine. This table comes from immunoSEQ multiplex PCR, and its TCRdb copy is limited to in-frame clones, with some not included. The sample holds around 50,000 clones, 75% to 90% seen once. The sequenced sample was peripheral blood, obtained on day 0 of AZD1222 vaccination. These receptors all stem from an adult in good health. CDR3s include the opening cysteine and the closing phenylalanine or tryptophan. D genes are given only for firm matches. Part of the rows lack a size; the others show once, few, many or a class for expanded clones.

TRBJ2-3 NA TRBV7-2 NA TGTGCCAGCAGCTTCGGGGTGGGCACAGATACGCAGTATTTT CASSFGVGTDTQYF
TRBJ2-1 NA TRBV10-3 TRBD1 TGTGCCATCGGGGCGGGCAGGGGGCGTTTAAGCTCCTACAATGAGCAGTTCTTC CAIGAGRGRLSSYNEQFF
TRBJ2-7 NA TRBV7-2 NA TGTGCCAGCAGCCCCTGGACAACCCCTACCTACGAGCAGTACTTC CASSPWTTPTYEQYF
TRBJ2-3 NA TRBV18 NA TGTGCCAGCTCACCACCGGCTGGGACAGATACGCAGTATTTT CASSPPAGTDTQYF
TRBJ2-2 NA TRBV28 TRBD1 TGTGCCAGCAAGATCGGGACAGTCGGGTCGGGGGAGCTGTTTTTT CASKIGTVGSGELFF
TRBJ1-4 NA TRBV6-6 NA TGTGCCAGCAGTCGACAAATAGCAGGAGGTAATGAAAAACTGTTTTTT CASSRQIAGGNEKLFF
TRBJ2-2 once TRBV28 NA TGTGCCAGCAATGGCTGGGGGGGCACCACCGGGGAGCTGTTTTTT CASNGWGGTTGELFF
TRBJ1-4 NA TRBV19 NA TGTGCCAGTAGTAGACAGCTTGATAATGAAAAACTGTTTTTT CASSRQLDNEKLFF
TRBJ2-7 NA TRBV4-2 NA TGTGCCAGCAGCCCCGCGGACGGGGGCGCAACCTACGAGCAGTACTTC CASSPADGGATYEQYF
TRBJ2-7 NA TRBV11-2 NA TGTGCCAGCAGCTTCAGCAACGGACTCCAATACGAGCAGTACTTC CASSFSNGLQYEQYF
TRBJ2-1 NA TRBV2 TRBD2 TGTGCCAGCACCGAGACTAGCGATGAGCAGTTCTTC CASTETSDEQFF
TRBJ2-1 NA TRBV7-9 NA TGTGCCAGCAGCTTGGAGGACTATTACAATGAGCAGTTCTTC CASSLEDYYNEQFF
TRBJ1-3 NA TRBV28 NA TGTGCCAGCAGTTTGGGCGGCACCTCTGGAAACACCATATATTTT CASSLGGTSGNTIYF
TRBJ1-1 NA TRBV7-9 NA TGTGCCAGCAGACCCCCTAACCAGAACACTGAAGCTTTCTTT CASRPPNQNTEAFF
TRBJ2-2 NA TRBV5-6 NA TGTGCCAGCGGGCCGCCCACGCGGGGAGCCGGTACCGGGGAGCTGTTTTTT CASGPPTRGAGTGELFF
TRBJ2-6 NA TRBV9 NA TGTGCCAGCAGCGCCCAACAGGGATTTAGCTCTGGGGCCAACGTCCTGACTTTC CASSAQQGFSSGANVLTF
TRBJ1-1 NA TRBV5-1 TRBD1 TGCGCCAGCAGCTTGGAATCCGGGACAGGGTTAAACACTGAAGCTTTCTTT CASSLESGTGLNTEAFF
TRBJ2-2 NA TRBV27 TRBD1 TGTGCCAGCAGCCCCAGACAGGGAAGTGACACCGGGGAGCTGTTTTTT CASSPRQGSDTGELFF
TRBJ2-1 NA TRBV5-6 TRBD2 TGTGCCAGCAGCCAACCCCGGAGACTAGCGGAAAATGAGCAGTTCTTC CASSQPRRLAENEQFF
TRBJ2-5 NA TRBV11-2 NA TGTGCCAGCAGCTTGGGCCTCGGAGAGACCCAGTACTTC CASSLGLGETQYF
TRBJ2-7 NA TRBV28 NA TGTGCCAGCGGGTTCAGGGTTTGGTACGAGCAGTACTTC CASGFRVWYEQYF
TRBJ2-7 NA TRBV7-2 TRBD2 TGTGCCAGCAGCTTAGGTCTAACTAGCGGGGAGCAGTACTTC CASSLGLTSGEQYF
TRBJ1-5 NA TRBV7-3 NA TGTGCCAGCAGCCTAAACAGCAATCAGCCCCAGCATTTT CASSLNSNQPQHF
TRBJ2-1 NA TRBV12-5 NA TGTGCTAGTGCCCTTTTTGCGAGGGACGGTTACAATGAGCAGTTCTTC CASALFARDGYNEQFF
TRBJ2-7 NA TRBV7-2 NA TGTGCCAGCAGATGGGAGGACTCCACCTACGAGCAGTACTTC CASRWEDSTYEQYF
TRBJ1-4 NA TRBV15 NA TGTGCCACCAGCAGACCGGCCCCGAATGAAAAACTGTTTTTT CATSRPAPNEKLFF
TRBJ1-6 NA TRBV10-3 NA TGTGCCATCAGTACGGAGAGGGAGAATTCACCCCTCCACTTT CAISTERENSPLHF
TRBJ2-7 NA TRBV28 NA TGTGCCAGCAGTTTCGGGCAGGGCTCCCACGAGCAGTACTTC CASSFGQGSHEQYF
TRBJ2-7 NA TRBV27 NA TGTGCCAGCAGTTTATCCAGGACTGGGGAGCAGTACTTC CASSLSRTGEQYF
TRBJ1-3 NA TRBV28 TRBD1 TGTGCCAGCAGTGTCTCGACAGGGCCGCCCGGACTCACCATATATTTT CASSVSTGPPGLTIYF
TRBJ2-1 NA TRBV7-2 TRBD2 TGTGCCAGCAGTTACGCCGGGACTAGCGCTAACAATGAGCAGTTCTTC CASSYAGTSANNEQFF
TRBJ2-7 NA TRBV28 NA TGTGCCAGCAGTTCCACCTACGAGCAGTACTTC CASSSTYEQYF
TRBJ1-2 NA TRBV5-1 NA TGCGCCAGCAGCTTGTCGGGCAGGGCTCGAGTTCTGGATGGCTACACCTTC CASSLSGRARVLDGYTF
TRBJ1-2 NA TRBV27 NA TGTGCCAGCTCCACCTCTGACAGGAGATCTGGCTACACCTTC CASSTSDRRSGYTF
TRBJ2-7 once TRBV19 NA TGTGCCAGCAAGAGCAGTGTTTCCTCCTACGAGCAGTACTTC CASKSSVSSYEQYF
TRBJ1-5 NA TRBV7-8 NA TGTGCCAGCAGCTTACTTGAAGGATATAGCAATCAGCCCCAGCATTTT CASSLLEGYSNQPQHF
TRBJ1-2 NA TRBV4-3 NA TGCGCCAGCAGCCAAGAGGGTACTAGATCGAGTCCCACCTTC CASSQEGTRSSPTF
TRBJ1-2 once TRBV24-1 NA TGTGCCACCAGTCTAACAGGCAAGGGGAACTATGGCTACACCTTC CATSLTGKGNYGYTF
TRBJ2-3 NA TRBV5-1 NA TGCGCCAGCAGCTTGGGTGTGGCGTTCACAGATACGCAGTATTTT CASSLGVAFTDTQYF
TRBJ2-7 NA TRBV5-4 TRBD2 TGTGCCAGCAGCTTAATTTCTAGCGGGAGCTCCTACGAGCAGTACTTC CASSLISSGSSYEQYF
TRBJ2-1 NA TRBV30 TRBD2 TGTGCCTGGACTTACTCCCTCAGCGGGATTACGGATGAGCAGTTCTTC CAWTYSLSGITDEQFF
TRBJ1-4 NA TRBV7-9 TRBD1 TGTGCCAGCAGCTCTAAACCCGGACAGGCCGCAACTAATGAAAAACTGTTTTTT CASSSKPGQAATNEKLFF
TRBJ1-1 NA TRBV30 TRBD1 TGTGCCTGGAGGAAGACAGGGGCGAATGAAGCTTTCTTT CAWRKTGANEAFF
TRBJ1-1 NA TRBV28 NA TGTGCCAGTACCCACGCGGGACAGAACACTGAAGCTTTCTTT CASTHAGQNTEAFF
TRBJ1-5 NA TRBV7-7 TRBD1 TGTGCTAGCAGCGAAGAGGTACAGGGGGCGAGTATGCAGCCCCAGCATTTT CASSEEVQGASMQPQHF